The clone carrying this T cell receptor (beta chain) was detected many times. Its antigen remains unidentified. J gave up 0 bases and V 6 bases, and 5 bases lay outside the gene matches. Germline V gene lookup returns CDR1 DFQATT and CDR2 SNEGSKA (reference sequence). The length of the CDR3 is 14 residues. The library protocol tagged each TCR cDNA with a unique molecular identifier. TCRdb re-called the 5' RACE reads with MiXCR, one entry per CDR3 protein. Seen here are 20,000 to 25,000 distinct CDR3 sequences, roughly 4.5% observed once, and the top ten hold approximately 30%. The data belong to a study of spatial heterogeneity in lung cancer. Whole-study results and caveats: The appearance of ubiquitous expanded tumor TCRs in blood was greater at resection than follow-up.

The time point here: sample taken at primary tumor resection. Extraction of whole RNA from tumor, nontumor lung or frozen PBMC preceded unsorted sequencing. About 73 TRACERx patients with early, untreated non-small cell lung cancer donated samples. Here the sequenced sample was PBMCs, taken at surgery. This sequence originates from a male donor with early-stage non-small cell lung cancer. The V gene is TRBV20-1, the J gene TRBJ1-1; TRBD1 matches at 9 bases. DNA of the CDR3: TGCAGTGCCTCCGGGACAGGGTTGAACACTGAAGCTTTCTTT. Its protein is CSASGTGLNTEAFF.